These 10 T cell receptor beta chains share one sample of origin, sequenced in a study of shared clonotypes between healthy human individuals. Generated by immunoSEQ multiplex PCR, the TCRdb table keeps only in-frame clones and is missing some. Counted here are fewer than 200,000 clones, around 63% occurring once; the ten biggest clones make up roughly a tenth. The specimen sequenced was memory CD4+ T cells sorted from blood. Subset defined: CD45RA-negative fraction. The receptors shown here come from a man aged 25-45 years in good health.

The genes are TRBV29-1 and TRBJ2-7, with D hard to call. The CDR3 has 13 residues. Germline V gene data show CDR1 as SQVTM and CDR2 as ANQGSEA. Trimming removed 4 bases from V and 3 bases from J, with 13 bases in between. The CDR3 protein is CSVGQVLHYEQYF. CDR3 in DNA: TGCAGCGTTGGGCAGGTGCTTCACTACGAGCAGTACTTC.

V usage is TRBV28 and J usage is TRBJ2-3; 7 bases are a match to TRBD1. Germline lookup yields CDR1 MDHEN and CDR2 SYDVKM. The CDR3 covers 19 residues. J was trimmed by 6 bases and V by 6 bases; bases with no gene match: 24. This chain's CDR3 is CASSLLGRWGQRTGDTQYF. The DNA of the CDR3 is TGTGCCAGCAGCCTTTTGGGGCGATGGGGACAGAGAACAGGGGATACGCAGTATTTT.

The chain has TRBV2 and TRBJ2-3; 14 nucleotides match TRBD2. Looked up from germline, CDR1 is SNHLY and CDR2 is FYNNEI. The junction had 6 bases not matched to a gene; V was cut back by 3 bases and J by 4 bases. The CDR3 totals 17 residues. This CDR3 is CASSDLGTSGSADTQYF. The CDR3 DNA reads TGTGCCAGCAGTGACCTCGGGACTAGCGGGAGTGCAGATACGCAGTATTTT.

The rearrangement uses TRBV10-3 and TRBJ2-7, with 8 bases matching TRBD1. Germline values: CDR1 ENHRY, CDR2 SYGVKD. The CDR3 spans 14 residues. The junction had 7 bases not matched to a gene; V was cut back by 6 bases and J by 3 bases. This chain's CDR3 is CAISVQGVGYEQYF. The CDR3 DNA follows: TGTGCCATCAGCGTACAGGGGGTAGGCTACGAGCAGTACTTC.

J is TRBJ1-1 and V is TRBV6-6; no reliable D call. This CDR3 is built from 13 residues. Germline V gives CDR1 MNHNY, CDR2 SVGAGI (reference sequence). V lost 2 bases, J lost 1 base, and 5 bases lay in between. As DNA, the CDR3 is TGTGCCAGCAGTTACCACCCGAACACTGAAGCTTTCTTT. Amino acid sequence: CASSYHPNTEAFF.

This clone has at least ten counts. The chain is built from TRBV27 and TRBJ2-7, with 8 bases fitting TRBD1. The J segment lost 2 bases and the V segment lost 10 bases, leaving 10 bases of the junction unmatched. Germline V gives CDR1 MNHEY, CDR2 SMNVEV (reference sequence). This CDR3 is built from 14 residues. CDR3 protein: CATNRQGQAYEQYF. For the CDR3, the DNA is TGTGCCACCAATCGTCAGGGACAGGCCTACGAGCAGTACTTC.

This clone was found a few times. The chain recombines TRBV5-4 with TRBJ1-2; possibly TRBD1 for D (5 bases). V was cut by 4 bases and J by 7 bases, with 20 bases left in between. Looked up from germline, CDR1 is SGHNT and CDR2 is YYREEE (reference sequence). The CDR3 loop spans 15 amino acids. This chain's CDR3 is CASSRRFDSVVGYTF. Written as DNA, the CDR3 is TGTGCCAGCAGCAGGAGATTTGACAGCGTCGTTGGCTACACCTTC.

The DNA of the CDR3 is TGTGCCAGCAGGTCTGAGGGGGGGGCTTATCAGCCCCAGCATTTT. This gives the protein CASRSEGGAYQPQHF. The chain employs TRBV6-5 and TRBJ1-5; D may be TRBD1 (6 bases). Per the germline V gene, CDR1 is MNHEY and CDR2 is SVGAGI. The CDR3 contains 15 residues. V was shortened by 6 bases and J by 5 bases, with 17 bases between the two germline ends.

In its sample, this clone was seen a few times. This CDR3 is CASSDPGHQETQYF. CDR3 nucleotide sequence: TGTGCCAGCAGTGACCCGGGTCATCAAGAGACCCAGTACTTC. The chain is built from TRBV25-1 and TRBJ2-5; D is unclear. Germline lookup yields CDR1 MGHDK and CDR2 SYGVNS. V was cut by 3 bases and J by 2 bases, with 10 bases left in between. The CDR3 is 14 residues long.

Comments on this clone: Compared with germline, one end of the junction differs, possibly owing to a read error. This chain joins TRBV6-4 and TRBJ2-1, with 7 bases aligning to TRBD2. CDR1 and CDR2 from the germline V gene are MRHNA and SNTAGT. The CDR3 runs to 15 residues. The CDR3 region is CASSLQREPYDEQFF. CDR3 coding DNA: TGTGCCAGCAGCCTTCAGCGGGAACCCTACGATGAGCAGTTCTTC.